These 28 T cell receptor beta chains were all obtained from the same sample, sequenced in a study of T-cell memory formation after mild COVID-19. MiXCR, applied by TCRdb to the 5' RACE reads, yields one record per CDR3 protein. The table lists a few hundred thousand distinct CDR3 sequences, less than 25% of them singletons. The specimen was PBMCs or a T cell subset sorted from them (not recorded which). These receptors were obtained from an adult woman who had mild COVID-19 (a few samples of this study predate the infection). Cell type and time point are not known.

At least ten counts were recorded for this clonotype. The chain carries TRBV5-6 and TRBJ1-5, with D possibly TRBD1 on 5 matching bases. Germline assignment: CDR1 SGHDT and CDR2 YYEEEE. The CDR3 length is 16 residues. V shed 0 bases and J shed 4 bases, with 14 bases lying between them. The CDR3: CASSLGWQGGNQPQHF. DNA for the CDR3: TGTGCCAGCAGCTTGGGCTGGCAGGGAGGGAATCAGCCCCAGCATTTT.

This clonotype has just a few counts. This chain joins TRBV10-3 and TRBJ2-1; 9 bases match TRBD2. CDR3 length: 20 residues. The V segment lost 3 bases and the J segment 7 bases; nucleotides outside the gene matches: 22. Germline V gene sequence: CDR1 ENHRY, CDR2 SYGVKD. CDR3: CAISEHPKVAGVGVMNEQFF. In DNA form, the CDR3 reads TGTGCCATCAGTGAACACCCTAAAGTAGCGGGAGTGGGCGTGATGAATGAGCAGTTCTTC.

This chain joins TRBV9 and TRBJ2-1, with 9 positions matching TRBD2. Losses at the gene ends were 3 bases for V and 8 bases for J; bases not matched to a gene: 6. CDR1 is SGDLS, CDR2 YYNGEE, per germline. There are 14 residues in the CDR3. The CDR3: CASSGAGGPDEQFF. The CDR3 DNA reads as TGTGCCAGCAGCGGGGCGGGGGGGCCTGATGAGCAGTTCTTC.

This clonotype showed up just a few times. The chain carries TRBV6-5 and TRBJ2-7; weak D call: TRBD1 (5 bases). Trimming took 0 bases from V and 3 from J, leaving 12 bases between them. Germline CDR1 MNHEY, CDR2 SVGAGI. This CDR3 contains 15 residues. The chain's CDR3 is CASSYSNRIYYEQYF. CDR3 nucleotides: TGTGCCAGCAGTTACTCGAACAGGATCTACTACGAGCAGTACTTC.

This clonotype was observed a few times. The genes are TRBV5-1 and TRBJ2-5, with D hard to call. The V gene's germline CDR1 is SGHRS and CDR2 YFSETQ. Trimming stripped 0 bases from V and 5 bases from J, with 8 bases between. The CDR3 consists of 13 residues. CDR3 residues: CASSLEIGETQYF. For the CDR3, the DNA is TGCGCCAGCAGCTTGGAAATCGGGGAGACCCAGTACTTC.

This clonotype occurred once. This sequence may be a read error, since a much larger clone differs from it by one base. The V and J genes are TRBV24-1 and TRBJ2-1; D is possibly TRBD1 or TRBD2 (6 bases each). The length of the CDR3 is 13 residues. Germline V gives CDR1 KGHDR, CDR2 SFDVKD. The CDR3 bases are TGTGCCACCAGTGATGCCGGGGGCAATGGGCAGTTCTTC. Its translation: CATSDAGGNGQFF.

The V gene is TRBV6-5, the J gene TRBJ2-7, with 11 bases fitting TRBD1. Germline lookup yields CDR1 MNHEY and CDR2 SVGAGI. J was trimmed by 7 bases and V by 7 bases; bases with no gene match: 9. The CDR3 has 14 amino acids. The CDR3 reads CASTKPGQGGEQYF. The CDR3 coding sequence is TGTGCCAGCACCAAGCCGGGACAGGGGGGTGAGCAGTACTTC.

V usage is TRBV6-1 and J usage is TRBJ2-7, with D maybe TRBD2 (6 bases). Trimming removed 1 base at V and 4 bases at J, with 11 bases between. Germline-derived CDR1 and CDR2 are MNHNS and SASEGT. The CDR3 is 14 amino acids. The CDR3 loop reads CASSEVGRNYEQYF. DNA for the CDR3: TGTGCCAGCAGTGAAGTAGGGAGGAATTACGAGCAGTACTTC.

This clonotype has only a few counts. V is TRBV7-6 and J is TRBJ2-5; 7 nucleotides line up with TRBD1. The CDR3 length is 15 residues. CDR1 SGHVS and CDR2 FNYEAQ come from the germline V gene. V lost 4 bases to trimming and J lost 6 bases; unmatched junction nucleotides: 11. The CDR3 here is CASSSRQGTAKTQYF. The CDR3 nucleotides read TGTGCCAGCAGCTCCCGACAGGGAACAGCGAAGACCCAGTACTTC.

The CDR3 region is CSVSTALNTEAFF. CDR3 coding DNA: TGCAGCGTTTCAACAGCGTTGAACACTGAAGCTTTCTTT. This chain uses TRBV29-1 with TRBJ1-1; D unclear. CDR1 is SQVTM, CDR2 ANQGSEA, per germline. Trimming took 5 bases from V and 0 from J, leaving 10 bases between them. The CDR3 covers 13 residues.

In this sample, this clonotype turned up many times. V gene TRBV2 combines with J gene TRBJ2-5; 9 bases agree with TRBD1. The CDR3 totals 14 residues. V shed 3 bases, J shed 4 bases, and the junction held 3 bases outside the gene matches. The V gene's germline CDR1 is SNHLY and CDR2 FYNNEI. DNA for the CDR3: TGTGCCAGCAGTGATTTGACAGGGGGAGAGACCCAGTACTTC. This gives the protein CASSDLTGGETQYF. The full variable domain, with the rest looked up from reference TRBV2 and TRBJ2-5, is EPEVTQTPSHQVTQMGQEVILRCVPISNHLYFYWYRQILGQKVEFLVSFYNNEISEKSEIFDDQFSVERPDGSNFTLKIRSTKLEDSAMYFCASSDLTGGETQYFGPGTRLLVL.

The V gene is TRBV7-2, the J gene TRBJ2-1; 10 bases are a match to TRBD2. The V segment lost 6 bases and the J segment 7 bases; nucleotides outside the gene matches: 18. CDR1 is SGHTA, CDR2 FQGNSA, per germline. This CDR3 region has 18 residues. Here the CDR3 DNA reads TGTGCCAGCAGTCCCCGTCCCGTTCTAGCGGGAGTGGGTAATGAGCAGTTCTTC. It codes for CASSPRPVLAGVGNEQFF. Variable domain in full (rest from reference TRBV7-2 and TRBJ2-1): GAGVSQSPSNKVTEKGKDVELRCDPISGHTALYWYRQSLGQGLEFLIYFQGNSAPDKSGLPSDRFSAERTGGSVSTLTIQRTQQEDSAVYLCASSPRPVLAGVGNEQFFGPGTRLTVL.

There are a few counts of this clonotype. The chain carries TRBV6-5 and TRBJ2-7; D uncertain. The CDR3 has 16 residues. Germline V gene data show CDR1 as MNHEY and CDR2 as SVGAGI. Trimming took 10 bases from V and 0 from J, leaving 22 bases between them. The CDR3 loop is CATNLIPPQSSYEQYF. CDR3 bases: TGTGCCACCAATCTCATCCCCCCCCAGAGCTCCTACGAGCAGTACTTC.

J is TRBJ1-2 and V is TRBV7-9, with D unresolved. V was trimmed by 1 base and J by 6 bases, leaving 9 bases between them. The CDR3 runs 13 residues. From germline, CDR1 is SEHNR and CDR2 FQNEAQ (reference sequence). CDR3 loop: CASSLGTEDGYTF. CDR3 DNA: TGTGCCAGCAGCTTAGGGACGGAGGATGGCTACACCTTC.

The chain recombines TRBV7-2 with TRBJ2-7; 9 nucleotides line up with TRBD1. Germline trimming cut 3 bases from V and 7 bases from J; bases unmatched to any gene: 7. Looked up from germline, CDR1 is SGHTA and CDR2 is FQGNSA. The CDR3 has 14 residues. The CDR3 protein is CASSFTRDRVEQYF. The CDR3, as DNA: TGTGCCAGCAGCTTCACCCGGGACAGGGTTGAGCAGTACTTC.

V usage is TRBV20-1 and J usage is TRBJ2-3; no reliable D call. The V end lost 4 bases, the J end lost 1 base, and 15 bases lay between the germline ends. From germline, CDR1 is DFQATT and CDR2 SNEGSKA (reference sequence). CDR3 size: 15 residues. This chain's CDR3 is CSAMDGFGGTDTQYF. CDR3 coding DNA: TGCAGTGCTATGGATGGCTTTGGGGGCACAGATACGCAGTATTTT.

This clonotype was seen many times. V gene TRBV15 combines with J gene TRBJ2-5, with TRBD2 identical over 9 bases. The CDR3 totals 15 residues. Trimming took 0 bases from V and 4 from J; bases not matched to a gene: 3. The germline gives CDR1 LNHNV, CDR2 YYDKDF (reference sequence). CDR3 nucleotide sequence: TGTGCCACCAGCAGAGATGCGGGAGGGCCAGAGACCCAGTACTTC. It specifies CATSRDAGGPETQYF.

This clonotype has ten or more counts. This chain joins TRBV7-6 and TRBJ2-5; 10 bases match TRBD2. Germline V gene lookup returns CDR1 SGHVS and CDR2 FNYEAQ. The CDR3 has 16 amino acids. V lost 1 base, J lost 5 bases, and 7 bases stayed unmatched. The CDR3 sequence is CASSLVPAGGSETQYF. CDR3 bases: TGTGCCAGCAGCTTAGTCCCAGCGGGGGGGTCGGAGACCCAGTACTTC.

The chain uses TRBV5-1 and TRBJ2-7, with D possibly TRBD2 on 5 matching bases. With 1 base removed from V and 5 bases from J, the gap between germline ends came to 10 bases. The CDR3 length is 13 residues. In germline, CDR1 is SGHRS, CDR2 YFSETQ. The chain's CDR3 is CASSLMGVDEQYF. The CDR3, as DNA: TGCGCCAGCAGCTTGATGGGAGTCGACGAGCAGTACTTC.

The chain is built from TRBV5-5 and TRBJ2-6; 7 bases line up with TRBD1. This CDR3 region has 20 residues. Germline CDR1 and CDR2: SGHKS and YYEKEE (reference sequence). V trimming: 2 bases; J trimming: 4 bases; junction bases outside the gene matches: 18. The CDR3 loop is CASSFSVWDRDSSGANVLTF. The DNA for the CDR3 is TGTGCCAGCAGCTTCTCCGTTTGGGACAGAGACTCCTCGGGGGCCAACGTCCTGACTTTC.

This clonotype was found a few times. This sequence joins TRBV10-3 and TRBJ1-5; 9 nucleotides agree with TRBD1. Germline V gives CDR1 ENHRY, CDR2 SYGVKD. V lost 4 bases and J lost 4; bases outside the gene matches: 11. The CDR3 length is 17 residues. The DNA of the CDR3 is TGTGCCATCAGTGCGTCAGGCACAGGGGGCGAGAATCAGCCCCAGCATTTT. This sequence encodes CAISASGTGGENQPQHF.

V and J are TRBV19 and TRBJ1-4; D remains unclear. The CDR3 has 14 amino acids. V lost 7 bases to trimming and J lost 8 bases, with 17 bases between them. Germline-derived CDR1 and CDR2 are LNHDA and SQIVND (reference sequence). The CDR3 bases are TGTGCCAGTAAATTTCCGGGGATGGAGGAAAAACTGTTTTTT. Translation: CASKFPGMEEKLFF.

This clonotype was seen more than once but under ten times. V gene TRBV4-3 combines with J gene TRBJ2-7; D uncertain. Per the germline V gene, CDR1 is LGHNA and CDR2 is YSLEER. V lost 4 bases and J 3 bases, leaving 16 bases between the germline ends. The CDR3 length is 15 residues. The CDR3 coding sequence is TGCGCCAGCAGCCCCCTACACGGACCCCTCTACGAGCAGTACTTC. Its translation is CASSPLHGPLYEQYF.

In this sample, this clonotype turned up a few times. This rearrangement joins TRBV24-1 to TRBJ1-3; D may be TRBD1 (6 bases). V was cut by 3 bases and J by 0 bases, with 11 bases left in between. This CDR3 has 16 residues. Germline V gives CDR1 KGHDR, CDR2 SFDVKD. The DNA of the CDR3 is TGTGCCACCAGTGATCCGGACAGCCCCTCTGGAAACACCATATATTTT. It translates to CATSDPDSPSGNTIYF.

The chain recombines TRBV6-5 with TRBJ1-2, with 9 bases fitting TRBD1. J gave up 5 bases and V 7 bases, and 8 bases lay outside the gene matches. The germline gives CDR1 MNHEY, CDR2 SVGAGI. CDR3 length: 14 amino acids. The CDR3 DNA reads TGTGCCAGCACCCCGGGACAGGGCACATATGGCTACACCTTC. It encodes CASTPGQGTYGYTF.

This clonotype occurred a few times. The V gene is TRBV7-2, the J gene TRBJ2-4; no clear D. Germline lookup yields CDR1 SGHTA and CDR2 FQGNSA. The CDR3 is made up of 17 amino acids. V lost 3 bases and J 0 bases, leaving 15 bases between the germline ends. The CDR3 DNA reads TGTGCCAGCAGCTTGTCCGACTCTCCGACAGCCAAAAACATTCAGTACTTC. It specifies CASSLSDSPTAKNIQYF.

The rearrangement links TRBV6-5 to TRBJ2-2; TRBD1 agrees at 9 bases. The germline gives CDR1 MNHEY, CDR2 SVGAGI. There are 17 residues in the CDR3. V lost 0 bases to trimming and J lost 10 bases; unmatched junction nucleotides: 12. The CDR3 loop reads CASSYSEQGARTMELFF. DNA for the CDR3: TGTGCCAGCAGTTACTCCGAACAGGGGGCACGTACGATGGAGCTGTTTTTT.

This clonotype was counted a few times. This chain links TRBV7-3 with TRBJ2-7, with 8 bases matching TRBD1. The CDR3 extends over 16 amino acids. Germline V gene lookup returns CDR1 SGHTA and CDR2 FQGTGA. V lost 5 bases to trimming and J lost 2 bases; unmatched junction nucleotides: 11. The CDR3, as DNA: TGTGCCAGCAGCCCTCACGGGACAGGAGTTCCCTACGAGCAGTACTTC. Its protein is CASSPHGTGVPYEQYF.